The 22 T cell receptor beta chains below come from one sample, sequenced in a study of Graves' ophthalmopathy and Graves' hyperthyroidism (dated by TCRdb to the late 2010s). The instrument given in TCRdb is Illumina HiSeq 2000. For repertoire sequencing, the TCR beta CDR3 regions were amplified from RNA transcripts. The first round of RT-PCR was done with HTBI primers and the Qiagen OneStep RT-PCR kit, and was followed by a second round of multiplex PCR, then size selection and purification. TCRdb reprocessed the public reads (quality trimming at Q25 with fastp, clone calling with MiXCR) and kept in-frame beta chains. Entries are consolidated by CDR3 protein sequence, retaining the most common genes and DNA. For this sample there are about 700,000 distinct CDR3 sequences; around 40% appear just once. The ten most abundant clones make up 44% of the sample. Material for sequencing was peripheral blood. Every receptor here comes from an adult man with Graves' ophthalmopathy.

This clonotype was counted at least ten times. This chain connects TRBV19 to TRBJ1-5; the D is unclear. Between the trimmed V and J ends, which lost 6 bases and 6 bases, there was a span of 9 bases. The CDR3 has 12 residues. CDR1 LNHDA and CDR2 SQIVND come from the germline V gene (reference sequence). The CDR3 nucleotides read TGTGCCAGTAGACAAGTCGGTCAGCCCCAGCATTTT. Protein sequence: CASRQVGQPQHF.

This sequence joins TRBV7-9 and TRBJ1-6; no reliable D call. V lost 6 bases and J 10 bases, leaving 22 bases between the germline ends. Germline CDR1 reads SEHNR; CDR2 reads FQNEAQ (reference sequence). This CDR3 region has 16 residues. The CDR3 here is CASSFLSVERTSPLHF. For the CDR3, the DNA is TGTGCCAGCAGTTTCCTGAGCGTGGAGAGGACCTCACCCCTCCACTTT.

For this clonotype: It is likely a read error, because the conserved phenylalanine at the end of the CDR3 is missing. The limits of the CDR3 on the DNA are not certain, so only TCRdb's listed CDR3 is given. The chain links TRBV7-2 to TRBJ2-5. Germline CDR1 reads SGHTA; CDR2 reads FQGNSA. The CDR3 adds up to 8 amino acids, both ends counted. CDR3 residues: CASSPRLV.

This clonotype was recorded many times. This rearrangement joins TRBV29-1 to TRBJ1-1; D is undetermined. The germline CDR1 and CDR2 sequences are SQVTM and ANQGSEA. With 6 bases removed from V and 4 bases from J, the gap between germline ends came to 15 bases. This CDR3 has 13 residues. For the CDR3, the DNA is TGCAGCGTGAGCGGCCCCGGAGGCACTGAAGCTTTCTTT. Translated, it gives CSVSGPGGTEAFF.

This clonotype was seen only a few times. This chain uses TRBV7-2 with TRBJ2-5; 8 nucleotides align to TRBD2. Germline V gene data show CDR1 as SGHTA and CDR2 as FQGNSA. Losses at the gene ends were 4 bases for V and 4 bases for J; bases not matched to a gene: 5. The CDR3 is 14 amino acids. The DNA for the CDR3 is TGTGCCAGCAGCTGGCTAGCGGGTGGAGAGACCCAGTACTTC. Translation gives CASSWLAGGETQYF.

This chain links TRBV20-1 with TRBJ1-5; D call uncertain. The germline V gene encodes CDR1 DFQATT and CDR2 SNEGSKA (reference sequence). V lost 6 bases to trimming and J lost 6 bases, with 12 bases between them. This CDR3 comprises 12 residues. Written as DNA, the CDR3 is TGCAGTGCCGGAATGGGTGGTCAGCCCCAGCATTTT. Its protein is CSAGMGGQPQHF.

V and J are TRBV25-1 and TRBJ2-2; D may be TRBD1 (5 bases). V was shortened by 6 bases and J by 2 bases, with 13 bases between the two germline ends. The CDR3 consists of 15 residues. From germline, CDR1 is MGHDK and CDR2 SYGVNS. The CDR3 nucleotides read TGTGCCAGCAGAGATTATCAGGGTAACACCGGGGAGCTGTTTTTT. Its protein product is CASRDYQGNTGELFF.

V gene TRBV20-1 combines with J gene TRBJ2-7; tentatively, D is TRBD1 (5 bases). This CDR3 is built from 12 residues. Germline V gene sequence: CDR1 DFQATT, CDR2 SNEGSKA (reference sequence). V was clipped by 8 bases and J by 2 bases, with 13 bases between them. CDR3 loop: CSPHRTTYEQYF. DNA of the CDR3: TGCAGTCCCCACCGGACAACCTACGAGCAGTACTTC.

The genes are TRBV5-1 and TRBJ2-6, with 7 nucleotides matching TRBD1. In germline, CDR1 is SGHRS, CDR2 YFSETQ. The CDR3 totals 18 residues. Trimming removed 3 bases from V and 0 bases from J; junction bases left unmatched: 9. This CDR3 is CASSSGQRIYSGANVLTF. The CDR3 DNA reads TGCGCCAGCAGCTCGGGACAGAGGATTTACTCTGGGGCCAACGTCCTGACTTTC.

This clonotype was counted ten times or more. The chain recombines TRBV7-9 with TRBJ1-2; D perhaps matches TRBD1 (5 bases). The CDR3 runs 12 residues. Germline V gene data show CDR1 as SEHNR and CDR2 as FQNEAQ (reference sequence). V shed 1 base and J shed 12 bases, with 12 bases lying between them. The CDR3 is CASSLGRGQDTF. The CDR3 bases are TGTGCCAGCAGCTTAGGTCGGGGCCAGGACACCTTC.

About this clonotype itself: As the CDR3 is not closed by the conserved phenylalanine or tryptophan, this likely results from a read error. The limits of the CDR3 on the DNA are not certain, so only TCRdb's listed CDR3 is given. The CDR3 reads CSGGDRGSYGYTV. The chain has TRBV29-1 and TRBJ1-2; whether TRBD1, the table's D call, matches the DNA was not checked. Germline V gene lookup returns CDR1 SQVTM and CDR2 ANQGSEA. Inclusive of both ends, the CDR3 amounts to 13 amino acids.

A note on this clonotype: The germline gene is not matched at one end of the junction; a read error may be the cause. The chain links TRBV2 to TRBJ2-7; D ambiguous. CDR3 length equals 13 residues. CDR1 and CDR2 from the germline V gene are SNHLY and FYNNEI. The CDR3 DNA reads TGCGCCAGCAGCCAAGATACCCCCTACGAGCAGTACTTC. It translates to CASSQDTPYEQYF. Together with reference TRBV2 and TRBJ2-7, the CDR3 gives the full variable domain: EPEVTQTPSHQVTQMGQEVILRCVPISNHLYFYWYRQILGQKVEFLVSFYNNEISEKSEIFDDQFSVERPDGSNFTLKIRSTKLEDSAMYFCASSQDTPYEQYFGPGTRLTVT.

The chain carries TRBV5-8 and TRBJ1-2; D is undetermined. The V end lost 0 bases, the J end lost 0 bases, and 12 bases lay between the germline ends. The CDR3 is 16 residues long. Germline V gene lookup returns CDR1 SGHTS and CDR2 YDEGEE. Here the CDR3 DNA reads TGTGCCAGCAGCTTGGCCCCGACGTTGGCTAACTATGGCTACACCTTC. Its translation is CASSLAPTLANYGYTF.

This chain connects TRBV10-3 to TRBJ1-5; D is perhaps TRBD1 (5 bases). Germline CDR1 is ENHRY and CDR2 is SYGVKD. The CDR3 has 14 residues. V lost 6 bases and J lost 4, with 13 bases in between. CDR3: CAISALDTNQPQHF. The DNA for the CDR3 is TGTGCCATCAGCGCCCTGGACACAAATCAGCCCCAGCATTTT.

The chain recombines TRBV2 with TRBJ2-2; 8 bases fit TRBD1. V gave up 5 bases and J gave up 3 bases; unmatched junction bases: 8. The length of the CDR3 is 16 residues. Germline V gives CDR1 SNHLY, CDR2 FYNNEI. DNA for the CDR3: TGTGCCAGCAGTTTTGACAGGGGATGGGACACCGGGGAGCTGTTTTTT. This sequence encodes CASSFDRGWDTGELFF.

Ten or more counts support this clonotype. The chain has TRBV7-6 and TRBJ1-1; tentative D call: TRBD1 (5 bases). Per the germline V gene, CDR1 is SGHVS and CDR2 is FNYEAQ. CDR3 length: 15 residues. Trimming took 4 bases from V and 5 from J, leaving 17 bases between them. The CDR3 loop is CASSSDGGRETEAFF. The CDR3 region has the DNA TGTGCCAGCAGCTCAGATGGGGGTCGGGAGACTGAAGCTTTCTTT.

A few counts support this clonotype. V and J are TRBV11-2 and TRBJ2-7, with D maybe TRBD2 (5 bases). Germline V CDR1 and CDR2: SGHAT, FQNNGV. The CDR3 loop spans 13 amino acids. Trimming took 6 bases from V and 3 from J, leaving 12 bases between them. This CDR3 is CASRIGINYEQYF. The DNA of the CDR3 is TGTGCCAGCAGAATCGGGATAAACTACGAGCAGTACTTC.

In the case of this clonotype: Mismatch with germline at one junction end may stem from a read error. The chain combines TRBV25-1 with TRBJ2-2, with unresolved D. From germline, CDR1 is MGHDK and CDR2 SYGVNS. This CDR3 has 16 amino acids. As DNA, the CDR3 is TGCGCCAGCAGCCTCATGCCCGATTCCTACACCGGGGAGCTGTTTTTT. It yields the protein CASSLMPDSYTGELFF.

This clonotype was observed at least ten times. This chain uses TRBV15 with TRBJ2-7, with a tentative D call TRBD2 (6 bases). The germline V gene has CDR1 LNHNV and CDR2 YYDKDF (reference sequence). The V end was cut by 0 bases, the J end by 7 bases, with 16 bases between. The CDR3 sequence is 15 residues long. CDR3 bases: TGTGCCACCAGCAGAGAGTCGGGCGGGATGGAGGAGCAGTACTTC. Amino acids: CATSRESGGMEEQYF.

In its sample, this clonotype was seen many times. The genes are TRBV5-1 and TRBJ1-3; tentatively, D is TRBD1 (5 bases). In germline, CDR1 is SGHRS, CDR2 YFSETQ. V was shortened by 0 bases and J by 3 bases, with 10 bases between the two germline ends. The CDR3 is made up of 15 amino acids. This CDR3 is CASSLDGGNGNTIYF. The CDR3 DNA is TGCGCCAGCAGCTTGGATGGGGGGAATGGAAACACCATATATTTT.

The V and J genes are TRBV25-1 and TRBJ2-2; D not certain. CDR3 length: 15 amino acids. Trimming cost V 9 bases and J 0 bases, with 14 bases left between them. Per germline, CDR1 MGHDK and CDR2 SYGVNS. The CDR3 sequence: CASIGVLANTGELFF. CDR3 in DNA: TGTGCCAGTATAGGAGTTTTAGCGAACACCGGGGAGCTGTTTTTT. The variable domain in full, with the rest retrieved from reference TRBV25-1 and TRBJ2-2, is EADIYQTPRYLVIGTGKKITLECSQTMGHDKMYWYQQDPGMELHLIHYSYGVNSTEKGDLSSESTVSRIRTEHFPLTLESARPSHTSQYLCASIGVLANTGELFFGEGSRLTVL.

Of note for this clonotype: At one end the junction does not follow the germline gene, possibly because of a read error. The genes are TRBV10-3 and TRBJ1-4; TRBD1 aligns across 9 bases. The germline gives CDR1 ENHRY, CDR2 SYGVKD. The CDR3 spans 15 residues. The CDR3 loop reads CASSLMTGGDEKLFF. In DNA form, the CDR3 reads TGTGCCAGCAGTTTAATGACAGGGGGTGACGAAAAACTGTTTTTT.